Listed here are 27 T cell receptor beta chains from one sample, sequenced in a study of sequential checkpoint blockade in melanoma. Using immunoSEQ multiplex PCR, the repertoire was profiled, and TCRdb retains in-frame clones only, with some absent. Among 20,000 to 25,000 clones, 80% to 90% were seen once, and the ten largest hold about a tenth. Described treatment: randomized to nivolumab then ipilimumab (arm A) or the reverse (arm B). This specimen was CD8+ T cells sorted from blood (inferred from file names), taken from a patient given nivolumab and ipilimumab in sequence. Receptors originate from a human donor with melanoma.

V is TRBV5-1 and J is TRBJ2-3, with TRBD1 matching over 7 bases. V dropped 0 bases and J dropped 6; count of bases not matched to a gene: 4. CDR1 is SGHRS, CDR2 YFSETQ, per germline. CDR3 size: 14 residues. The CDR3: CASSLEQGLDTQYF. CDR3 nucleotide sequence: TGCGCCAGCAGCTTGGAACAGGGGTTGGATACGCAGTATTTT.

The gene calls are TRBV21-1 and TRBJ2-5; TRBD1 is the table's D call and was not checked against the DNA. TRBV21-1 is noted as a pseudogene. The CDR3 sequence is 13 residues long. The CDR3 DNA sequence: TGTGCCAGCAGCGCTCGGACAGAAGAGACCCAGTACTTC. This gives the protein CASSARTEETQYF.

The rearrangement joins TRBV10-3 to TRBJ1-2, with a weak D call TRBD1 (6 bases). Germline values: CDR1 ENHRY, CDR2 SYGVKD. CDR3 length: 17 amino acids. The ends were cut back, 10 bases at V and 5 bases at J, with 29 bases in the middle. DNA of the CDR3: TGTGCCACAGGGGATTTGGGAATAGACTGGGTGAAGTATGGCTACACCTTC. Amino acids: CATGDLGIDWVKYGYTF.

The V gene is TRBV28, the J gene TRBJ1-1, with 7 bases identical to TRBD1. CDR1 MDHEN and CDR2 SYDVKM come from the germline V gene. Unmatched junction bases numbered 0, after V lost 2 bases and J lost 3 bases. The CDR3 spans 13 residues. The chain's CDR3 is CASSLRGHTEAFF. The CDR3 coding sequence is TGTGCCAGCAGTTTAAGGGGGCACACTGAAGCTTTCTTT.

The chain's CDR3 is CASSAGQETQYF. The CDR3 nucleotides read TGTGCCAGCAGCGCGGGCCAAGAGACCCAGTACTTC. J is TRBJ2-5 and V is TRBV7-8, with a possible D match to TRBD2 (5 bases). The germline CDR1 and CDR2 sequences are SGHVS and FQNEAQ. V lost 5 bases, J lost 1 base, and 5 bases lay in between. The length of the CDR3 is 12 residues.

J is TRBJ2-1 and V is TRBV6-5, with D tentatively TRBD1 (5 bases). The germline V gene encodes CDR1 MNHEY and CDR2 SVGAGI. The CDR3 spans 15 residues. V was cut by 8 bases and J by 2 bases, with 16 bases left in between. Here the CDR3 DNA reads TGTGCCAGCCCCCCCCAGGGTATCGCCTACAATGAGCAGTTCTTC. It specifies CASPPQGIAYNEQFF.

This clone has just a few counts. The genes are TRBV2 and TRBJ2-7; 9 bases line up with TRBD1. V trimming: 7 bases; J trimming: 5 bases; junction bases outside the gene matches: 9. CDR3 length equals 14 residues. Germline V gene lookup returns CDR1 SNHLY and CDR2 FYNNEI. This chain's CDR3 is CASIRGQGFHEQYF. CDR3 coding DNA: TGTGCCAGCATCAGAGGACAGGGGTTTCACGAGCAGTACTTC.

CDR3 protein: CASSVAVQGYEQYF. The CDR3 nucleotides are TGTGCCAGCAGCGTAGCGGTCCAGGGCTACGAGCAGTACTTC. The rearrangement joins TRBV9 to TRBJ2-7; D is possibly TRBD1 (5 bases). CDR3 length equals 14 residues. Germline-derived CDR1 and CDR2 are SGDLS and YYNGEE. Trimming stripped 0 bases from V and 3 bases from J, with 10 bases between. Drawing the rest from reference TRBV9 and TRBJ2-7, the complete variable domain is DSGVTQTPKHLITATGQRVTLRCSPRSGDLSVYWYQQSLDQGLQFLIQYYNGEERAKGNILERFSAQQFPDLHSELNLSSLELGDSALYFCASSVAVQGYEQYFGPGTRLTVT.

The chain couples TRBV11-2 to TRBJ2-7; the D gene is possibly TRBD2 (6 bases). The V gene's germline CDR1 is SGHAT and CDR2 FQNNGV. The CDR3 sequence is 14 residues long. The V end lost 4 bases, the J end lost 4 bases, and 14 bases lay between the germline ends. CDR3 protein: CASSSAGRYYEQYF. The CDR3 nucleotides are TGTGCCAGCAGCTCTGCGGGAAGGTATTACGAGCAGTACTTC.

This chain connects TRBV6-6 to TRBJ2-1; D is uncertain. Trimming took off 5 bases at V and 0 bases at J, with 11 bases between the two ends. The CDR3 has 15 amino acids. Germline V CDR1 and CDR2: MNHNY, SVGAGI (reference sequence). CDR3 bases: TGTGCCAGCAGTACCGCGTACCGCTCCTACAATGAGCAGTTCTTC. This encodes CASSTAYRSYNEQFF.

This rearrangement joins TRBV28 to TRBJ2-7; TRBD1 might be the D (6 bases). The CDR3 sequence is 14 residues long. The germline V gene encodes CDR1 MDHEN and CDR2 SYDVKM. V was trimmed by 7 bases and J by 3 bases, leaving 16 bases between them. This CDR3 is CASIRRQGYYEQYF. DNA for the CDR3: TGTGCCAGCATAAGGCGGCAGGGGTACTACGAGCAGTACTTC. Looking up the rest from reference TRBV28 and TRBJ2-7 gives the full variable domain: DVKVTQSSRYLVKRTGEKVFLECVQDMDHENMFWYRQDPGLGLRLIYFSYDVKMKEKGDIPEGYSVSREKKERFSLILESASTNQTSMYLCASIRRQGYYEQYFGPGTRLTVT.

The chain combines TRBV18 with TRBJ2-1, with TRBD1 as a possible D gene (5 bases). This CDR3 comprises 15 residues. Trimming stripped 3 bases from V and 4 bases from J, with 13 bases between. Germline V gene data show CDR1 as KGHSH and CDR2 as LQKENI. The CDR3 region is CASSPRQGTYNEQFF. For the CDR3, the DNA is TGTGCCAGCTCACCCCGTCAGGGAACTTACAATGAGCAGTTCTTC. Combining the CDR3 with reference TRBV18 and TRBJ2-1 gives the whole variable domain NAGVMQNPRHLVRRRGQEARLRCSPMKGHSHVYWYRQLPEEGLKFMVYLQKENIIDESGMPKERFSAEFPKEGPSILRIQQVVRGDSAAYFCASSPRQGTYNEQFFGPGTRLTVL.

This clone has only one observation. The rearrangement uses TRBV15 and TRBJ1-1; D remains ambiguous. The ends were cut back, 0 bases at V and 3 bases at J, with 8 bases in the middle. Germline values: CDR1 LNHNV, CDR2 YYDKDF (reference sequence). CDR3 length: 14 residues. The CDR3 loop reads CATSRDWSDTEAFF. The CDR3 DNA is TGTGCCACCAGCAGAGATTGGAGTGACACTGAAGCTTTCTTT.

V and J are TRBV7-9 and TRBJ1-2, with TRBD1 identical over 7 bases. Germline trimming cut 0 bases from V and 4 bases from J; bases unmatched to any gene: 2. The germline V gene encodes CDR1 SEHNR and CDR2 FQNEAQ (reference sequence). The CDR3 is 14 residues long. CDR3 residues: CASSLATGRYGYTF. CDR3 bases: TGTGCCAGCAGCTTAGCGACAGGGCGCTATGGCTACACCTTC.

The chain has TRBV15 and TRBJ1-4; D unclear. In germline, CDR1 is LNHNV, CDR2 YYDKDF (reference sequence). The CDR3 extends over 16 amino acids. Trimming stripped 0 bases from V and 8 bases from J, with 16 bases between. Here the CDR3 reads CATSRDPGEIGEKLFF. CDR3 coding DNA: TGTGCCACCAGCAGAGATCCCGGGGAGATAGGGGAAAAACTGTTTTTT.

The chain carries TRBV27 and TRBJ1-1, with D tentatively TRBD1 (6 bases). Germline-derived CDR1 and CDR2 are MNHEY and SMNVEV (reference sequence). CDR3 length: 15 residues. V was clipped by 1 base and J by 4 bases, with 13 bases between them. The CDR3 bases are TGTGCCAGCAGTTTATTGGCAGGGGACCTCACTGAAGCTTTCTTT. Translation: CASSLLAGDLTEAFF.

This chain uses TRBV11-2 with TRBJ2-7, with 7 bases aligning to TRBD2. The length of the CDR3 is 14 residues. Unmatched junction bases numbered 6, after V lost 4 bases and J lost 3 bases. Germline CDR1 is SGHAT and CDR2 is FQNNGV. DNA for the CDR3: TGTGCCAGCAGCTCGACTAGCAAACTCTACGAGCAGTACTTC. This encodes CASSSTSKLYEQYF.

The chain couples TRBV19 to TRBJ1-2; the D is unclear. Trimming stripped 6 bases from V and 4 bases from J, with 15 bases between. This CDR3 region has 14 residues. Germline V lookup: CDR1 LNHDA, CDR2 SQIVND (reference sequence). CDR3 nucleotide sequence: TGTGCCAGTAGCTCAATCCGGGATAGCTATGGCTACACCTTC. This encodes CASSSIRDSYGYTF.

The chain is built from TRBV7-9 and TRBJ1-1; D ambiguous. The CDR3 totals 12 residues. Trimming removed 1 base from V and 11 bases from J, with 11 bases in between. Germline V lookup: CDR1 SEHNR, CDR2 FQNEAQ (reference sequence). The CDR3 spells CASSLVSEEAFF. The CDR3 nucleotides are TGTGCCAGCAGCTTAGTTTCAGAGGAGGCTTTCTTT.

This chain uses TRBV4-3 with TRBJ2-5; the D gene is possibly TRBD1 (5 bases). Germline loops: CDR1 LGHNA, CDR2 YSLEER. Trimming took 0 bases from V and 3 from J, leaving 5 bases between them. This CDR3 comprises 13 residues. The DNA for the CDR3 is TGCGCCAGCAGCCAAGACAGGGAAGAGACCCAGTACTTC. Translation: CASSQDREETQYF.

The gene calls are TRBV28 and TRBJ2-5; the match to TRBD1 covers 8 bases. The CDR3 covers 13 residues. Losses at the gene ends were 5 bases for V and 5 bases for J; bases not matched to a gene: 4. Per the germline V gene, CDR1 is MDHEN and CDR2 is SYDVKM. The chain's CDR3 is CASSLRDRETQYF. Here the CDR3 DNA reads TGTGCCAGCAGTCTAAGGGACAGGGAGACCCAGTACTTC.

The chain recombines TRBV27 with TRBJ1-5; 9 positions agree with TRBD1. V dropped 3 bases and J dropped 6; count of bases not matched to a gene: 3. The germline CDR1 and CDR2 sequences are MNHEY and SMNVEV (reference sequence). This CDR3 region has 14 residues. This chain's CDR3 is CASSFRQGVQPQHF. The CDR3 coding sequence is TGTGCCAGCAGTTTCAGACAGGGGGTTCAGCCCCAGCATTTT.

The rearrangement uses TRBV28 and TRBJ2-7; D is uncertain. The germline V gene has CDR1 MDHEN and CDR2 SYDVKM. CDR3 length: 15 amino acids. V was cut by 5 bases and J by 3 bases, with 17 bases left in between. CDR3 in amino acids: CASSDPSGGDYEQYF. As DNA, the CDR3 is TGTGCCAGCAGTGATCCTTCCGGCGGAGACTACGAGCAGTACTTC.

V usage is TRBV7-9 and J usage is TRBJ2-3; no clear D. Trimming removed 2 bases at V and 5 bases at J, with 17 bases between. The CDR3 loop spans 16 amino acids. Germline loops: CDR1 SEHNR, CDR2 FQNEAQ (reference sequence). In DNA form, the CDR3 reads TGTGCCAGCAGCTTAACGGGTTTCAGCCCAATAGATACGCAGTATTTT. It yields the protein CASSLTGFSPIDTQYF.

This clone was counted a single time. The CDR3 nucleotides read TGTGCCAGCAGCTGGAGGGGAGGGGGGACAGATACGCAGTATTTT. Its translation is CASSWRGGGTDTQYF. The chain has TRBV7-3 and TRBJ2-3; possible D gene TRBD2, 7 bases. V lost 4 bases, J lost 3 bases, and 14 bases lay in between. Germline V gene lookup returns CDR1 SGHTA and CDR2 FQGTGA. This CDR3 spans 15 amino acids.

The chain uses TRBV7-9 and TRBJ1-5, with 7 bases lining up with TRBD1. The CDR3 totals 15 residues. Trimming took 5 bases from V and 3 from J; bases not matched to a gene: 7. Per germline, CDR1 SEHNR and CDR2 FQNEAQ (reference sequence). The CDR3 DNA sequence: TGTGCCAGCAGCCCCCTGACAGGGTCCAATCAGCCCCAGCATTTT. This codes for CASSPLTGSNQPQHF.

The J gene is TRBJ1-5, the V gene TRBV4-1; D not certain. The CDR3 covers 15 residues. The V gene lost 1 base and the J gene lost 6 bases, with 13 bases spanning the gap. Germline lookup yields CDR1 MGHRA and CDR2 YSYEKL. The chain's CDR3 is CASSQGYGSGQPQHF. The CDR3 DNA reads TGCGCCAGCAGCCAAGGATACGGATCAGGTCAGCCCCAGCATTTT.